What follows describes a single TCR beta chain. A single record per CDR3 protein comes from TCRdb applying MiXCR to the RT-PCR reads. The sample lists around 700,000 distinct CDR3 sequences; 13% to 15% were seen once. The length of the CDR3 is 15 residues. Germline V gene sequence: CDR1 MNHEY, CDR2 SVGAGI. The trim removed 5 bases at V and 4 bases at J, leaving 11 bases unmatched. This clonotype was sampled from a female donor in good health, serving as a healthy control. The sample comprised memory CD4+ T cells from blood. The V call is TRBV6-5, the J call TRBJ2-7; 7 nucleotides agree with TRBD2. CDR3 in amino acids: CASSTPAGEKYEQYF. The CDR3 bases are TGTGCCAGCAGTACCCCTGCGGGGGAGAAATACGAGCAGTACTTC.